A selection of T cell receptor beta chains follows, all from one sample in a study of blood T cell repertoires in COVID-19. Method: immunoSEQ multiplex PCR; TCRdb's copy keeps in-frame clones and lacks some. Altogether around 140,000 clones are present, 84% being singletons, with the ten largest covering 2% to 3%. The sequenced material came from PBMCs or T cells enriched from blood (not recorded which). Every receptor here comes from a man aged 40-50 years with acute COVID-19. CDR3s include the opening cysteine and the closing phenylalanine or tryptophan. Fields, in order: V gene, CDR3 length, clone size, J gene, D gene, CDR3 DNA, CDR3 protein. A D gene is named only where the DNA matches it firmly. Some rows mark clone size as missing; the rest say once, few, many or name a class of expanded clone.

>TRBV11-2|15|.|TRBJ2-3|.
TGTGCCAGCAGCCCGACTACCGGGCTTCCCGATACGCAGTATTTT
CASSPTTGLPDTQYF
>TRBV15|16|.|TRBJ2-2|.
TGTGCCACCAGCAGAGAACAGGCCGCGAACACCGGGGAGCTGTTTTTT
CATSREQAANTGELFF
>TRBV7-9|13|once|TRBJ2-7|.
TGTGCCAGCAGCTTAACAGGGGGGGACGAGCAGTACTTC
CASSLTGGDEQYF
>TRBV6-5|14|.|TRBJ2-7|.
TGTGCCAGCAGTTACTCGGCTCGCTCCTACGAGCAGTACTTC
CASSYSARSYEQYF
>TRBV2|14|.|TRBJ2-7|TRBD1
TGTGCCAGCAGTGAAGGGGGACAGATCTACGAGCAGTACTTC
CASSEGGQIYEQYF
>TRBV4-2|14|.|TRBJ2-2|.
TGTGCCAGCAGCCCCTCACAGGGAACCGGGGAGCTGTTTTTT
CASSPSQGTGELFF
>TRBV3-1/TRBV3-2|17|.|TRBJ2-3|TRBD2
TGTGCCAGCAGCCCTCCCGTGAGGGGACTAGCGGCATATACGCAGTATTTT
CASSPPVRGLAAYTQYF
>TRBV24-1|16|.|TRBJ2-1|TRBD2
TGTGCCACCAGTGTTTCCCCGGGACTAGCGTTCAATGAGCAGTTCTTC
CATSVSPGLAFNEQFF
>TRBV2|13|.|TRBJ2-5|.
TGTGCCAGCAGTGGGGACTCTTCGGAGACCCAGTACTTC
CASSGDSSETQYF
>TRBV28|15|.|TRBJ1-1|TRBD1
TGTGCCAGCAGGCTACCGGGACAGGGAAATACTGAAGCTTTCTTT
CASRLPGQGNTEAFF
>TRBV5-1|16|.|TRBJ2-3|TRBD2
TGCGCCAGCAGCCCGGAGCGGGAGGCCTTCACAGATACGCAGTATTTT
CASSPEREAFTDTQYF
>TRBV18|15|.|TRBJ2-7|TRBD2
TGTGCCAGCTCACCATCGACTAGCGGGAGTTCCGAGCAGTACTTC
CASSPSTSGSSEQYF
>TRBV18|13|once|TRBJ2-7|.
TGTGCCAGCTCACCCCTCAGCTCCTACGAGCAGTACTTC
CASSPLSSYEQYF
>TRBV3-1/TRBV3-2|14|.|TRBJ2-3|.
TGTGCCAGCAGTCTTGGACAGTACACAGATACGCAGTATTTT
CASSLGQYTDTQYF
>TRBV21-1|11|.|TRBJ1-2|.
TGTGCCACAACGGACAGGGCTGGCTACACCTTC
CATTDRAGYTF
>TRBV19|14|.|TRBJ1-4|TRBD1
TGTGCCAGTAGGGGACAGGGAGGGGGTGAAAAACTGTTTTTT
CASRGQGGGEKLFF
>TRBV28|15|.|TRBJ2-3|TRBD2
TGTGCCAGCCTCTCTAGCGGGAGGTTTCCAGATACGCAGTATTTT
CASLSSGRFPDTQYF
>TRBV30|13|.|TRBJ2-7|TRBD1
TGTGCCTGGAGTCGAGGACAGGTCTACGAGCAGTACTTC
CAWSRGQVYEQYF
>TRBV30|17|few|TRBJ1-3|TRBD1
TGTGCCTGGAGTGTACTTTCAAGGGGGCTGACGGGAAACACCATATATTTT
CAWSVLSRGLTGNTIYF
>TRBV3-1/TRBV3-2|15|.|TRBJ1-2|.
TGTGCCAGCAGCCAAGACGGGGGGGAATTTAATGGCTACACCTTC
CASSQDGGEFNGYTF
>TRBV6-5|15|.|TRBJ1-4|.
TGTGCCAGCACCGAAGGGGGGGGCTCCAATGAAAAACTGTTTTTT
CASTEGGGSNEKLFF
>TRBV24-1|12|.|TRBJ1-2|.
TGTGCCACCAGTGACGAATCTATGAGCTACACCTTC
CATSDESMSYTF
>TRBV5-4|14|.|TRBJ1-1|.
TGTGCCAGCAGCCCGGCCGGGGGGCGCCCTGAAGCTTTCTTT
CASSPAGGRPEAFF
>TRBV5-1|15|.|TRBJ2-3|TRBD2
TGCGCCAGCAGCTTGGATAGCGGGGGCTTAGATACGCAGTATTTT
CASSLDSGGLDTQYF
>TRBV4-1|14|.|TRBJ2-7|TRBD1
TGCGCCAGCAGCCAAGAAGACCAGGACAGGAGGCAGTACTTC
CASSQEDQDRRQYF
>TRBV5-4|15|.|TRBJ2-1|TRBD1
TGTGCCAGCAGCTTGGGGGGACAGGGAGGCAATGAGCAGTTCTTC
CASSLGGQGGNEQFF
>TRBV12-2|18|.|TRBJ1-3|.
TGTGCAAGTCGCTTAGCGGTCCCCCAGGTCCTCTCTGGAAACACCATATATTTT
CASRLAVPQVLSGNTIYF
>TRBV18|15|.|TRBJ2-2|TRBD1
TGTGCCAGCTCACGAGGGACAGGGAGTACCGGGGAGCTGTTTTTT
CASSRGTGSTGELFF
>TRBV3-1/TRBV3-2|17|.|TRBJ2-6|.
TGTGCCAGCAGCCAAGATTGGGGCCCCTCTGGGGCCAACGTCCTGACTTTC
CASSQDWGPSGANVLTF
>TRBV21-1|13|.|TRBJ2-5|.
TGTGCCAGCAGCACTCTCGGCGGGGAGACCCAGTACTTC
CASSTLGGETQYF
>TRBV5-6|14|.|TRBJ2-2|TRBD2
TGTGCCAGCAGGGGGAGGGGAAACACCGGGGAGCTGTTTTTT
CASRGRGNTGELFF
>TRBV5-4|13|.|TRBJ2-7|.
TGTGCCAGCAGCTTTGGGGAGCCCTACGAGCAGTACTTC
CASSFGEPYEQYF
>TRBV7-2|13|.|TRBJ2-5|.
TGTGCCAGCAGCTTAAGACGGAGAGAGACCCAGTACTTC
CASSLRRRETQYF
>TRBV27|17|.|TRBJ1-1|.
TGTGCCAGCATCCCTTTCGATGGGAGCCTGGGGAACACTGAAGCTTTCTTT
CASIPFDGSLGNTEAFF
>TRBV3-1/TRBV3-2|14|.|TRBJ1-4|.
TGTGCCAGCAGCCAAGGGGAGGGCCGGGGAAAACTGTTTTTT
CASSQGEGRGKLFF
>TRBV28|14|.|TRBJ1-2|.
TGTGCCAGCAGAATCGAGGGAGATTACTATGGCTACACCTTC
CASRIEGDYYGYTF
>TRBV27|15|once|TRBJ2-5|.
TGTGCCAGCACCAGACTTGGACAGCCCCAAGAGACCCAGTACTTC
CASTRLGQPQETQYF
>TRBV5-1|14|.|TRBJ1-1|.
TGCGCCAGCAGCTTGGACACCGAGGACACTGAAGCTTTCTTT
CASSLDTEDTEAFF
>TRBV18|16|.|TRBJ2-3|TRBD2
TGTGCCAGCTCACCATTATCGGGAGGCCACCCAGATACGCAGTATTTT
CASSPLSGGHPDTQYF
>TRBV2|17|.|TRBJ2-5|.
TGTGCCAGCAGTGAAGAGCGGCATGAAATGGAACAAGAGACCCAGTACTTC
CASSEERHEMEQETQYF
>TRBV7-8|15|.|TRBJ2-5|TRBD1
TGTGCCAGCAGCTCCATGACAGGGGACCAAGAGACCCAGTACTTC
CASSSMTGDQETQYF
>TRBV18|15|.|TRBJ2-2|.
TGTGCCAGCTCACCCGGGACAATGAACACCGGGGAGCTGTTTTTT
CASSPGTMNTGELFF
>TRBV10-1|15|.|TRBJ1-1|.
TGCGCCAGCAGTGAGTCAACAGGGCGCGGCACTGAAGCTTTCTTT
CASSESTGRGTEAFF
>TRBV18|13|once|TRBJ2-7|.
TGTGCCAGCTCACCACCGAGCTCTAACGAGCAGTACTTC
CASSPPSSNEQYF
>TRBV28|15|few|TRBJ1-5|.
TGTGCCAGCAGTTCCTCACAGGGAGGCAATCAGCCCCAGCATTTT
CASSSSQGGNQPQHF
>TRBV5-1|19|.|TRBJ2-1|TRBD2
TGCGCCAGCAGCTCGACCGGGACTAGCGGGGGGGCCGCCTACAATGAGCAGTTCTTC
CASSSTGTSGGAAYNEQFF
>TRBV5-6|14|.|TRBJ1-4|TRBD1
TGTGCCAGCAGCCTGAGGGGGCTTCGGGAAAAACTGTTTTTT
CASSLRGLREKLFF
>TRBV3-1/TRBV3-2|15|.|TRBJ1-1|.
TGTGCCAGCAGCCAAGATTCAGGGTCGAACACTGAAGCTTTCTTT
CASSQDSGSNTEAFF
>TRBV29-1|14|.|TRBJ2-1|.
TGCAGCGCTGGCTATCAGGGGTCCTACAATGAGCAGTTCTTC
CSAGYQGSYNEQFF
>TRBV23-1|12|.|TRBJ1-4|.
TGCGCCAGCAGCGGGTTTAGTTTTTGGCTGTTTTTT
CASSGFSFWLFF
>TRBV11-2|13|.|TRBJ2-1|.
TGTGCCAGCAGCCCCGTGAGGGTAGATGAGCAGTTCTTC
CASSPVRVDEQFF
>TRBV18|16|.|TRBJ2-2|.
TGTGCCAGCTCACAGCAGACAGTGACGAACACCGGGGAGCTGTTTTTT
CASSQQTVTNTGELFF
>TRBV7-9|14|.|TRBJ2-1|TRBD2
TGTGCCACCGGCGGGGGGAGCTCCTACAATGAGCAGTTCTTC
CATGGGSSYNEQFF
>TRBV19|16|.|TRBJ1-4|.
TGTGCCAGTAGTACCCACAGGGCCTCAACTAATGAAAAACTGTTTTTT
CASSTHRASTNEKLFF
>TRBV5-4|14|.|TRBJ2-1|TRBD2
TGTGCCAGCACCTCCACGGGGGGGGCTGGGGAGCAGTTCTTC
CASTSTGGAGEQFF